The sequence of this T cell receptor (beta chain) was determined in a study of beta chain features in type 1 diabetes. This clone was detected ten times or more. The target antigen is unknown. Study-wide points: Fewer insertions but more deletions were seen at VDJ junctions in type 1 diabetes patients. PCR, the amplification step, might favor shorter templates, equally in patients and controls.

Investigators reverse transcribed all isolated RNA, so they sequenced expressed TCRB transcripts. Some clones are missing from TCRdb's copy, which holds only in-frame ones; the method was immunoSEQ multiplex PCR. Among approximately 170,000 clones, approximately 8.4% were seen once, and the ten largest hold less than 3%. This CDR3 is built from 16 residues. The V gene's germline CDR1 is MGHRA and CDR2 YSYEKL. Trimming removed 1 base from V and 7 bases from J; junction bases left unmatched: 9. This rearrangement joins TRBV4-1 to TRBJ1-1, with TRBD1 identical over 10 bases. This TCR was recovered from a young woman in good health. The sequencing sample was made of central memory CD4+ T cells from blood. CDR3 loop: CASSQGPTGGLSEAFF. In nucleotides, the CDR3 is TGCGCCAGCAGCCAAGGTCCGACAGGGGGCTTAAGTGAAGCTTTCTTT.